These 23 T cell receptor beta chains originate from one sample sequenced in a study of T cell responses to AZD1222 COVID-19 vaccine. Measured with immunoSEQ multiplex PCR; TCRdb has only the in-frame clones, and not every one. The data show fewer than 200,000 clones, roughly 92% seen once. Material: peripheral blood, obtained on day 0 of AZD1222 vaccination. Receptor source: an adult in good health.

The J gene is TRBJ1-5, the V gene TRBV11-1, with TRBD1 matching over 8 bases. The CDR3 loop spans 16 amino acids. Germline V gives CDR1 SGHAT, CDR2 FQDESV (reference sequence). The ends lost 6 bases at V and 6 bases at J; junction bases unmatched: 13. CDR3: CASRPDRDGSSQPQHF. The CDR3 coding sequence is TGTGCCAGCAGACCGGACAGGGATGGTTCCAGTCAGCCCCAGCATTTT.

This clone was recorded once. The J gene is TRBJ1-3, the V gene TRBV18, with D unresolved. The CDR3 totals 14 residues. Trimming cost V 6 bases and J 3 bases, with 12 bases left between them. The germline gives CDR1 KGHSH, CDR2 LQKENI. In nucleotides, the CDR3 is TGTGCCAGCTCCCCGGAGGGAGTTGGAAACACCATATATTTT. It codes for CASSPEGVGNTIYF.

This rearrangement joins TRBV27 to TRBJ2-7; 9 bases are shared with TRBD1. Germline V gene sequence: CDR1 MNHEY, CDR2 SMNVEV (reference sequence). The trim removed 1 base at V and 6 bases at J, leaving 7 bases unmatched. CDR3 length: 15 amino acids. CDR3 region: CASSLFGTGSLEQYF. The CDR3 DNA sequence: TGTGCCAGCAGTTTATTCGGGACAGGGTCCCTCGAGCAGTACTTC.

The rearrangement uses TRBV28 and TRBJ1-5; D unresolved. Germline V gene lookup returns CDR1 MDHEN and CDR2 SYDVKM. The CDR3 spans 12 residues. Trimming left V 10 bases short and J 2 bases short, with 9 bases between. CDR3 coding DNA: TGTGCCACACGTGGGGGCAATCAGCCCCAGCATTTT. It yields the protein CATRGGNQPQHF.

The V gene is TRBV5-1, the J gene TRBJ2-1; TRBD1 matches at 7 bases. V trimming: 4 bases; J trimming: 5 bases; junction bases outside the gene matches: 12. CDR1 and CDR2 from the germline V gene are SGHRS and YFSETQ. The CDR3 sequence is 16 residues long. The CDR3 DNA reads as TGCGCCAGCAGCCCCCAGACAGGGCCAGGACACAATGAGCAGTTCTTC. It yields the protein CASSPQTGPGHNEQFF.

V usage is TRBV19 and J usage is TRBJ2-2, with D maybe TRBD2 (6 bases). Germline CDR1 is LNHDA and CDR2 is SQIVND (reference sequence). V was pared by 6 bases and J by 6 bases, with 14 bases between. There are 14 residues in the CDR3. Here the CDR3 reads CASSSWGGSGELFF. CDR3 sequence (DNA): TGTGCCAGTAGCTCGTGGGGAGGATCCGGGGAGCTGTTTTTT.

The CDR3 DNA reads TGTGCCAGCAGGGTAGACAGGGTTTCACCCCTCCACTTT. Translation gives CASRVDRVSPLHF. The chain carries TRBV12-3 or TRBV12-4 and TRBJ1-6; 7 nucleotides align to TRBD1. The CDR3 length is 13 residues. J gave up 9 bases and V 6 bases, and 5 bases lay outside the gene matches.

The table lists this clone with a count of one. The CDR3 DNA is TGCGCCAGCAGCTTGGTACAGGGGCTTGACAATGAGCAGTTCTTC. This sequence encodes CASSLVQGLDNEQFF. J is TRBJ2-1 and V is TRBV5-1, with TRBD1 matching 7 bases. The ends lost 0 bases at V and 5 bases at J; junction bases unmatched: 5. CDR1 is SGHRS, CDR2 YFSETQ, per germline. The CDR3 contains 15 residues.

The rearrangement joins TRBV27 to TRBJ2-5, with 8 bases aligning to TRBD1. V was clipped by 3 bases and J by 2 bases; unmatched bases: 11. Germline V CDR1 and CDR2: MNHEY, SMNVEV (reference sequence). This CDR3 spans 17 amino acids. The CDR3 sequence is CASSFKRTGGSQETQYF. The CDR3 DNA is TGTGCCAGCAGTTTTAAAAGAACAGGGGGGTCTCAAGAGACCCAGTACTTC.

This chain links TRBV6-5 with TRBJ2-7, with TRBD1 matching over 8 bases. Germline lookup yields CDR1 MNHEY and CDR2 SVGAGI. The CDR3 contains 15 residues. The ends lost 7 bases at V and 2 bases at J; junction bases unmatched: 10. The CDR3 loop reads CASMSQDRATYEQYF. In nucleotides, the CDR3 is TGTGCCAGCATGAGCCAGGACAGGGCGACCTACGAGCAGTACTTC.

The chain joins TRBV12-3 or TRBV12-4 to TRBJ2-3; the D gene could be TRBD1 or TRBD2 (5 bases each). Trimming removed 6 bases at V and 6 bases at J, with 13 bases between. The CDR3 spans 13 residues. Here the CDR3 DNA reads TGTGCCAGCAGGTCCGGGACCTTGGATACGCAGTATTTT. It specifies CASRSGTLDTQYF.

V is TRBV4-3 and J is TRBJ2-7; D is unresolved. The CDR3 runs 13 residues. Trimming left V 0 bases short and J 4 bases short, with 7 bases between. Germline loops: CDR1 LGHNA, CDR2 YSLEER. As DNA, the CDR3 is TGCGCCAGCAGCCAAGATCAACAGTACGAGCAGTACTTC. Translation gives CASSQDQQYEQYF.

This chain links TRBV9 with TRBJ1-2, with D tentatively TRBD1 (6 bases). The CDR3 is made up of 15 amino acids. Per the germline V gene, CDR1 is SGDLS and CDR2 is YYNGEE. V was clipped by 0 bases and J by 2 bases, with 11 bases between them. The CDR3 is CASSVEGHNNYGYTF. DNA of the CDR3: TGTGCCAGCAGCGTAGAGGGACATAACAACTATGGCTACACCTTC. The whole variable domain, remainder taken from reference TRBV9 and TRBJ1-2, is DSGVTQTPKHLITATGQRVTLRCSPRSGDLSVYWYQQSLDQGLQFLIQYYNGEERAKGNILERFSAQQFPDLHSELNLSSLELGDSALYFCASSVEGHNNYGYTFGSGTRLTVV.

The chain joins TRBV2 to TRBJ1-4; 7 positions match TRBD1. The CDR3 length is 15 residues. Trimming took 6 bases from V and 8 from J; bases not matched to a gene: 12. Germline CDR1 SNHLY, CDR2 FYNNEI. CDR3 nucleotides: TGTGCCAGCAGCCGAAACAGGGGTGATCGGGAAAAACTGTTTTTT. It translates to CASSRNRGDREKLFF.

The chain is built from TRBV9 and TRBJ2-1, with TRBD2 identical over 10 bases. J was trimmed by 4 bases and V by 2 bases; bases with no gene match: 6. The CDR3 runs 16 residues. CDR1 and CDR2 from the germline V gene are SGDLS and YYNGEE. CDR3 DNA: TGTGCCAGCAGCGTGACAGCGGGAGGGCTTTACAATGAGCAGTTCTTC. It specifies CASSVTAGGLYNEQFF. Full variable domain (rest looked up from reference TRBV9 and TRBJ2-1): DSGVTQTPKHLITATGQRVTLRCSPRSGDLSVYWYQQSLDQGLQFLIQYYNGEERAKGNILERFSAQQFPDLHSELNLSSLELGDSALYFCASSVTAGGLYNEQFFGPGTRLTVL.

The chain has TRBV7-9 and TRBJ1-5; D possibly corresponds to TRBD1 (6 bases). This CDR3 is built from 15 residues. Trimming removed 5 bases at V and 7 bases at J, with 18 bases between. The germline V gene encodes CDR1 SEHNR and CDR2 FQNEAQ (reference sequence). The CDR3 sequence: CASSADGGRRQPQHF. CDR3 coding DNA: TGTGCCAGCAGCGCAGACGGGGGGCGCAGGCAGCCCCAGCATTTT.

This chain links TRBV4-1 with TRBJ1-4; no definite D call. CDR3 length: 14 amino acids. V lost 1 base and J 7 bases, leaving 10 bases between the germline ends. Germline V gene sequence: CDR1 MGHRA, CDR2 YSYEKL. DNA of the CDR3: TGCGCCAGCAGCCAAGGCGGAAACGTTGAAAAACTGTTTTTT. As protein: CASSQGGNVEKLFF.

The chain recombines TRBV29-1 with TRBJ2-1, with 8 bases identical to TRBD1. Unmatched junction bases numbered 5, after V lost 7 bases and J lost 3 bases. Germline V gene sequence: CDR1 SQVTM, CDR2 ANQGSEA. The CDR3 has 13 amino acids. The CDR3 is CSASGTGYNEQFF. The CDR3, as DNA: TGCAGCGCCTCCGGGACAGGCTACAATGAGCAGTTCTTC.

The chain has TRBV9 and TRBJ1-3; D is undetermined. The CDR3 is made up of 14 amino acids. CDR1 and CDR2 from the germline V gene are SGDLS and YYNGEE. Between the trimmed V and J ends, which lost 0 bases and 3 bases, there was a span of 7 bases. CDR3 region: CASSVESVGNTIYF. The CDR3 coding sequence is TGTGCCAGCAGCGTAGAAAGTGTTGGAAACACCATATATTTT.

The chain employs TRBV6-5 and TRBJ1-3; D remains unclear. This CDR3 region has 14 residues. V was shortened by 3 bases and J by 4 bases, with 10 bases between the two germline ends. Per germline, CDR1 MNHEY and CDR2 SVGAGI. The CDR3 DNA sequence: TGTGCCAGCAGTTATTTAGGACCCGGAAACACCATATATTTT. It specifies CASSYLGPGNTIYF.

This chain connects TRBV3-1 (or the pseudogene TRBV3-2) to TRBJ1-1; tentative D call: TRBD1 (5 bases). The CDR3 extends over 14 amino acids. Trimming stripped 4 bases from V and 0 bases from J, with 9 bases between. Per germline, CDR1 LGHDT and CDR2 YNNKEL (reference sequence). CDR3 in DNA: TGTGCCAGCAGCCGCGGGACGGTGAACACTGAAGCTTTCTTT. This sequence encodes CASSRGTVNTEAFF.

The chain has TRBV7-9 and TRBJ1-3; D gene ambiguous. V shed 5 bases and J shed 2 bases, with 13 bases lying between them. The CDR3 covers 15 residues. Per the germline V gene, CDR1 is SEHNR and CDR2 is FQNEAQ (reference sequence). CDR3 sequence: CASSARVQTGNTIYF. The CDR3 nucleotides read TGTGCCAGCAGCGCTAGGGTACAGACTGGAAACACCATATATTTT.

The V and J genes are TRBV30 and TRBJ2-1, with 7 bases matching TRBD2. The V gene's germline CDR1 is GTSNPN and CDR2 SVGIG (reference sequence). V was pared by 0 bases and J by 5 bases, with 1 base of the junction left unmatched. The CDR3 is made up of 13 amino acids. CDR3: CAWSVLAHNEQFF. In nucleotides, the CDR3 is TGTGCCTGGAGTGTACTAGCGCACAATGAGCAGTTCTTC.